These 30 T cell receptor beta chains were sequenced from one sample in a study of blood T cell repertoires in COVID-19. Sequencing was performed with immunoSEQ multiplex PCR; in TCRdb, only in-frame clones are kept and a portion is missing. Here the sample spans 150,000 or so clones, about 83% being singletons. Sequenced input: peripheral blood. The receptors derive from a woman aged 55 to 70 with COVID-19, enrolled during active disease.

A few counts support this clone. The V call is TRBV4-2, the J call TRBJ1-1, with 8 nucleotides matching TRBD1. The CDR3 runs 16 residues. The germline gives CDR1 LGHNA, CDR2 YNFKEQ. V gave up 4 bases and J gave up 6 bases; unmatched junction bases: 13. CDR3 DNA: TGTGCCAGCAGCCCAGAGCCGCAGGGGGCGAAATCTGAAGCTTTCTTT. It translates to CASSPEPQGAKSEAFF.

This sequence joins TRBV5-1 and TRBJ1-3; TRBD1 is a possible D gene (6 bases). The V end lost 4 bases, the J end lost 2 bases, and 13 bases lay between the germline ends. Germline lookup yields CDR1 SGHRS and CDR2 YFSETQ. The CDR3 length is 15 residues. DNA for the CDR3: TGCGCCAGCAGCATACTGGGGGCCCCTGGAAACACCATATATTTT. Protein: CASSILGAPGNTIYF.

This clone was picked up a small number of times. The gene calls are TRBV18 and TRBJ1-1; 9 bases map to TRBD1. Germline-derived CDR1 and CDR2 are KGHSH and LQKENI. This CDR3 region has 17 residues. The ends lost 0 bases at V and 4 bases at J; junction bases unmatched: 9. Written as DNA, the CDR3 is TGTGCCAGCTCACCACCATCACAGGGGGCTAGGGGCACTGAAGCTTTCTTT. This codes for CASSPPSQGARGTEAFF.

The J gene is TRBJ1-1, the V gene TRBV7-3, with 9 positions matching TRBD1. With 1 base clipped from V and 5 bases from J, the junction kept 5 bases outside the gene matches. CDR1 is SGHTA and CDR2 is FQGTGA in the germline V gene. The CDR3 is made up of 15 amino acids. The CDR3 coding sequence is TGTGCCAGCAGCTTAAGCCCGGGACAGGGTACTGAAGCTTTCTTT. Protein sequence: CASSLSPGQGTEAFF.

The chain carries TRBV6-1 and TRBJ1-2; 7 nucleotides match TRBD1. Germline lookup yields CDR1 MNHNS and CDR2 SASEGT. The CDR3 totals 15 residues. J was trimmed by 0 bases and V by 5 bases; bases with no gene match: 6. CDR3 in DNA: TGTGCCAGCAGTAGGGACAGCCTCTCTAACTATGGCTACACCTTC. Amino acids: CASSRDSLSNYGYTF.

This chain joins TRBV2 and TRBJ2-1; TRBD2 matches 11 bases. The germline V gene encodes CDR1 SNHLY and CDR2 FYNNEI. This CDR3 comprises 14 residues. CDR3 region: CAGLAGGPYNEQFF. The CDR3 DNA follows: TGTGCAGGTTTAGCGGGAGGGCCCTACAATGAGCAGTTCTTC.

The CDR3 DNA reads TGTGCCAGCTCCCCCGACCGGGGTGAGCAGTTCTTC. Translating it yields CASSPDRGEQFF. V usage is TRBV18 and J usage is TRBJ2-1, with D perhaps TRBD2 (5 bases). This CDR3 has 12 residues. CDR1 is KGHSH and CDR2 is LQKENI in the germline V gene. V dropped 6 bases and J dropped 9 bases, with 12 bases sitting between them.

Written as DNA, the CDR3 is TGCGCCAGCAGCTTGGCCGTTACAGGACAAGAGACCCAGTACTTC. This encodes CASSLAVTGQETQYF. The rearrangement links TRBV5-1 to TRBJ2-5, with D tentatively TRBD1 (5 bases). V was shortened by 0 bases and J by 2 bases, with 11 bases between the two germline ends. CDR3 length: 15 residues. CDR1 SGHRS and CDR2 YFSETQ come from the germline V gene.

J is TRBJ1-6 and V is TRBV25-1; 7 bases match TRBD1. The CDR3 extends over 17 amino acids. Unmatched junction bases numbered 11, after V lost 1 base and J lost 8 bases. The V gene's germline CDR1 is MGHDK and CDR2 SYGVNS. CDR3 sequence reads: CASSESRPGTVYSPLHF. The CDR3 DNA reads TGTGCCAGCAGTGAATCACGGCCTGGGACAGTATATTCACCCCTCCACTTT.

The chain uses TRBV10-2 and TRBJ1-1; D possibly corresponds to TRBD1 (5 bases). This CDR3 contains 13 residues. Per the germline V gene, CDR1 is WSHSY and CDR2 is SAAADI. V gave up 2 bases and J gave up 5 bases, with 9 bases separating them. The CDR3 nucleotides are TGCGCCAGCAGTGAGCTCGGGGGTACTGAAGCTTTCTTT. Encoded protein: CASSELGGTEAFF.

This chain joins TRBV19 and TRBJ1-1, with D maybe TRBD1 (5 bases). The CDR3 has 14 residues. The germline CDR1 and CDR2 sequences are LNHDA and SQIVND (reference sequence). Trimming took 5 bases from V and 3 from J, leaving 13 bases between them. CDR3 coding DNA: TGTGCCAGTAGTTCTCGCGGGGGGGACACTGAAGCTTTCTTT. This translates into CASSSRGGDTEAFF.

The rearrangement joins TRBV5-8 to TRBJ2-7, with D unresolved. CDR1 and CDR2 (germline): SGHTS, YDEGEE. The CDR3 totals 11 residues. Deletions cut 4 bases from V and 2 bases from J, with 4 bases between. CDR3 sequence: CASSPAYEQYF. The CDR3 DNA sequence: TGTGCCAGCAGCCCGGCCTACGAGCAGTACTTC.

The CDR3: CASKPGRSTNEQFF. For the CDR3, the DNA is TGTGCCAGCAAACCCGGGAGGTCTACCAATGAGCAGTTCTTC. V usage is TRBV2 and J usage is TRBJ2-1, with TRBD2 identical over 7 bases. CDR1 is SNHLY and CDR2 is FYNNEI in the germline V gene. CDR3 size: 14 residues. The V gene end was trimmed by 7 bases and the J gene end by 6 bases; junction bases not matched to a gene: 9. Supplemented by reference TRBV2 and TRBJ2-1, the full variable domain reads EPEVTQTPSHQVTQMGQEVILRCVPISNHLYFYWYRQILGQKVEFLVSFYNNEISEKSEIFDDQFSVERPDGSNFTLKIRSTKLEDSAMYFCASKPGRSTNEQFFGPGTRLTVL.

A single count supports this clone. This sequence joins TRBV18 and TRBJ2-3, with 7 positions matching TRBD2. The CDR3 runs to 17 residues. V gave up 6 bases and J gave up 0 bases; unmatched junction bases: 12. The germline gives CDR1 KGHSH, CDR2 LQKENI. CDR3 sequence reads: CASSLGAAGSSTDTQYF. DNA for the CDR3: TGTGCCAGCTCCCTGGGAGCAGCGGGGTCTAGCACAGATACGCAGTATTTT.

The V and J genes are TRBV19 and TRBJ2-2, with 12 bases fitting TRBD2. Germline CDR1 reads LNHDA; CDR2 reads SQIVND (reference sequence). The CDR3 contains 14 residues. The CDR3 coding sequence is TGTGCGACTAGCGGGAGTGGCAGCACCGGGGAGCTGTTTTTT. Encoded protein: CATSGSGSTGELFF.

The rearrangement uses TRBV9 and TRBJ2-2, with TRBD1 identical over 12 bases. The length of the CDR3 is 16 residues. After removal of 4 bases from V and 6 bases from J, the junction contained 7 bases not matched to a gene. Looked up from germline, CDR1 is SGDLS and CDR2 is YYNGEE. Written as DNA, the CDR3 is TGTGCCAGCAGCTCCCGGGACAGGGGGCGCCCCGGGGAGCTGTTTTTT. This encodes CASSSRDRGRPGELFF.

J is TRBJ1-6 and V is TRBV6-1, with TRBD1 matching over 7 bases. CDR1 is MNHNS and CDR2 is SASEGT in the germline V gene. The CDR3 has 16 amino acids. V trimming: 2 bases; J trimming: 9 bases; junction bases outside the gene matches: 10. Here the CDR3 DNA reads TGTGCCAGCAGTGAAAGGGACCTAGCAGGGGGTTCACCCCTCCACTTT. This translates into CASSERDLAGGSPLHF.

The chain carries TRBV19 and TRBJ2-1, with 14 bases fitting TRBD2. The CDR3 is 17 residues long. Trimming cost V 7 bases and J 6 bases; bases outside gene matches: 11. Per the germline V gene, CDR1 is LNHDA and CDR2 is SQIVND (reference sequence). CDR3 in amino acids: CASTPAFGLAGGNEQFF. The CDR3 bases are TGTGCCAGTACCCCCGCCTTTGGACTAGCGGGAGGCAATGAGCAGTTCTTC.

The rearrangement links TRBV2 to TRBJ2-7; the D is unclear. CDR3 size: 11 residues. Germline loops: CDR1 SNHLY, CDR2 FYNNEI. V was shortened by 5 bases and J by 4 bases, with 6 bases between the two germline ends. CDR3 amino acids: CASSPVYEQYF. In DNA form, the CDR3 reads TGTGCCAGCAGTCCCGTTTACGAGCAGTACTTC.

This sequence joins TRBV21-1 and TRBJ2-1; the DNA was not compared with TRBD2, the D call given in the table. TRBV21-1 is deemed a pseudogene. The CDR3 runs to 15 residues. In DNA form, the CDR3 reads TGTGCCAGCAGCGGCGATGGCGGGGGTCCCTCAGGACAGTTCTTC. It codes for CASSGDGGGPSGQFF.

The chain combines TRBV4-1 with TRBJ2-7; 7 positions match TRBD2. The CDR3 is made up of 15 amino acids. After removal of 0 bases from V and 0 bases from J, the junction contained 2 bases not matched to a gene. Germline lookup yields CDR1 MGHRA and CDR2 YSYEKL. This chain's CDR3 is CASSQELASSYEQYF. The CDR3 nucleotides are TGCGCCAGCAGCCAAGAACTAGCGAGCTCCTACGAGCAGTACTTC.

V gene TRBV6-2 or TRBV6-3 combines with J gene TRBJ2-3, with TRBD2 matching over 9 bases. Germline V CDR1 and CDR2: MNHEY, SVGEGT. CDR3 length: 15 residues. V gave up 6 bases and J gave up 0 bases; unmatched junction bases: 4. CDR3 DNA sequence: TGTGCCAGCAGCCGGAGCGGGGGGAGCACAGATACGCAGTATTTT. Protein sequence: CASSRSGGSTDTQYF.

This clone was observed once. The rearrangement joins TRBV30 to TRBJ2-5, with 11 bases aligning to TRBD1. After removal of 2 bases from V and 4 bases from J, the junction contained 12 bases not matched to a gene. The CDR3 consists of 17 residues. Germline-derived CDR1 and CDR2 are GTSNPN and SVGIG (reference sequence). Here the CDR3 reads CAWSRGQGASWRETQYF. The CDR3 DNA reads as TGTGCCTGGAGTAGAGGACAGGGGGCGAGTTGGAGAGAGACCCAGTACTTC.

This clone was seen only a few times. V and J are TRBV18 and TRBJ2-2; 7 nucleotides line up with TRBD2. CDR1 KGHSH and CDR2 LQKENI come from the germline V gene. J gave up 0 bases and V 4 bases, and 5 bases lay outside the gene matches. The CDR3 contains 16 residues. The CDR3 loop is CASSRESGANTGELFF. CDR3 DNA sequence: TGTGCCAGCTCACGAGAAAGCGGGGCGAACACCGGGGAGCTGTTTTTT.

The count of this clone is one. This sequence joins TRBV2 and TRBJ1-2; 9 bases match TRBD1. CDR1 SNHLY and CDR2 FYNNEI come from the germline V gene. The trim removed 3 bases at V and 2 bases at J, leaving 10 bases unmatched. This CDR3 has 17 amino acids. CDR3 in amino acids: CASSEDRGYRGNYGYTF. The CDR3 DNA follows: TGTGCCAGCAGTGAGGACAGGGGATATAGGGGCAACTATGGCTACACCTTC.

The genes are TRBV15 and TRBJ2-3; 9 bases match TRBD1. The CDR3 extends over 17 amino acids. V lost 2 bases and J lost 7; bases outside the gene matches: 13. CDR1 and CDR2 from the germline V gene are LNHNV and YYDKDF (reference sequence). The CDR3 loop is CATSRSQGAVFHHTQYF. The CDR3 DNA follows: TGTGCCACCAGCAGATCACAGGGGGCGGTTTTTCATCATACGCAGTATTTT.

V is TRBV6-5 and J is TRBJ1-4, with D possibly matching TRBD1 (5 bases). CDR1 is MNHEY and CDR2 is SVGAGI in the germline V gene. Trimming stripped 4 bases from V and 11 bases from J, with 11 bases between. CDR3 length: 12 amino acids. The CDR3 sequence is CASSSDRRKLFF. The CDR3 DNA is TGTGCCAGCAGTTCCGACAGAAGGAAACTGTTTTTT.

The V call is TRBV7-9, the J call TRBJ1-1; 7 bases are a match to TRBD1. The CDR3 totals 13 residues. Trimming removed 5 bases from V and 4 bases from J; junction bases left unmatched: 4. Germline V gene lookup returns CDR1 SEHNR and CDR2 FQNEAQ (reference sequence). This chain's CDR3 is CASSSQGGTEAFF. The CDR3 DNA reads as TGTGCCAGCAGCAGCCAGGGGGGCACTGAAGCTTTCTTT. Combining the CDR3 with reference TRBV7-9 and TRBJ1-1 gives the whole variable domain DTGVSQNPRHKITKRGQNVTFRCDPISEHNRLYWYRQTLGQGPEFLTYFQNEAQLEKSRLLSDRFSAERPKGSFSTLEIQRTEQGDSAMYLCASSSQGGTEAFFGQGTRLTVV.

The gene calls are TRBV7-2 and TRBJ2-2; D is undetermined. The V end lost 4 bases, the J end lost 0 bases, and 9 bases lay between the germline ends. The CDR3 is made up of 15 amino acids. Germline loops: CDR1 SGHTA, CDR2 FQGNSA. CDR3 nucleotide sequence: TGTGCCAGCAGCTCCTATACCGCGAACACCGGGGAGCTGTTTTTT. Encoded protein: CASSSYTANTGELFF.

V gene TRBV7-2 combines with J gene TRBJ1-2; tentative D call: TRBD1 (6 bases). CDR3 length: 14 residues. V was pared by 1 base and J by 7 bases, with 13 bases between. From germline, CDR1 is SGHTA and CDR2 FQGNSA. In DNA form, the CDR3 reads TGTGCCAGCAGCTTAGAGTCAGGGGTGGGTGGCTACACCTTC. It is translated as CASSLESGVGGYTF.